Sequencing of this T cell receptor beta chain was carried out in a study of T cell changes during pregnancy in multiple sclerosis (dated by TCRdb to between 2018 and 2021). Regarding the complete study: Changes in the T cell repertoire over the course of pregnancy were examined in this study in women with multiple sclerosis.

Taken from the germline V gene (reference sequence), the CDR1 and CDR2 loops are SEHNR and FQNEAQ. Counted from cysteine to phenylalanine, this CDR3 has 13 amino acids. Here the CDR3 DNA is all that survives: 39 bases in frame from base 1. V lost 1 base and J lost 13 bases; the stretch between them is 14 bases long. The library was obtained by the immunoSEQ multiplex PCR assay. TCRdb's version of the immuneACCESS table is confined to in-frame rearrangements and falls short of the full clone set. An unresolved V gene accounts for under half of the shortfall where checked; the remainder is of unknown origin. This sample has approximately 85,000 clones in its table, and approximately 90% of those were observed once. The ten largest clonotypes hold roughly 2.5% of the sample. Concerning this clone: Its antigen target is currently unknown. The input lacks base qualities; no much larger clone sits a single base away.

The chain is encoded by TRBV7-9 joined to TRBJ2-4; the D region possibly corresponds to TRBD2 (6 bases align). The TCR comes from a female donor with multiple sclerosis, enrolled in a pregnancy study. The specimen comprised peripheral blood, sampled in the first trimester of pregnancy. The bases are TGTGCCAGCAGCTTAGGTCGCGGGAACCCGCAGTACTTC. Its amino acids are CASSLGRGNPQYF.